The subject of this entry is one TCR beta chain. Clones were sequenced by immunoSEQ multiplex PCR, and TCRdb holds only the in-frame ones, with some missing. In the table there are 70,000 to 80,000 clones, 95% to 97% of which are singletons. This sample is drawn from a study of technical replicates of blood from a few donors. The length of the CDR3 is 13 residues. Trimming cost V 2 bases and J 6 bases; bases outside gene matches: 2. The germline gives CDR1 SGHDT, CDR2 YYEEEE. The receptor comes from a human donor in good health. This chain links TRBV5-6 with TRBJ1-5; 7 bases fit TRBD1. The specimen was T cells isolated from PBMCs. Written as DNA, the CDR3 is TGTGCCAGCAGCTTAGGGGGCGGTCAGCCCCAGCATTTT. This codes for CASSLGGGQPQHF. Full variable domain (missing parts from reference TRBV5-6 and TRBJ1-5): DAGVTQSPTHLIKTRGQQVTLRCSPKSGHDTVSWYQQALGQGPQFIFQYYEEEERQRGNFPDRFSGHQFPNYSSELNVNALLLGDSALYLCASSLGGGQPQHFGDGTRLSIL.